The 15 T cell receptor beta chains reported below all come from one sample, sequenced in a study of regulatory T cells in long-lasting Graves disease. This sample's time point: newly diagnosed GD, antithyroid drugs for less than 3 months. Researchers made the TCR library from RNA that was extracted from PBMCs. With iRepertoire HTBI primers and Arm-PCR of CDR3 regions, TCR beta libraries were built. TCRdb itself ran the multiplex PCR reads through MiXCR, one entry per CDR3 protein. This sample has 550,000 or so distinct CDR3 sequences, with about 12% found just once. In addition, the sample was reused for a study of T cells in Graves' hyperthyroidism and ophthalmopathy.

This material consisted of peripheral blood mononuclear cells (PBMCs), taken at new diagnosis, from a patient treated with antithyroid drugs. The receptors come from a woman in her thirties with Graves disease.

Turning to this clonotype: This may stem from a read error, because a much larger clone lies one nucleotide away. The chain combines TRBV6-1 with TRBJ1-4; D gene uncertain. Trimming pared 8 bases from V and 7 bases from J, leaving 17 bases between. This CDR3 contains 14 residues. Germline V gives CDR1 MNHNS, CDR2 SASEGT. The CDR3 region has the DNA TGTGCCAGCGGTGCCGGGGAGACGGCTGAAAAACTGTTTTTT. This sequence encodes CASGAGETAEKLFF.

This clonotype was observed at least ten times. This chain links TRBV12-3 or TRBV12-4 with TRBJ1-6; D remains ambiguous. This CDR3 comprises 15 residues. The V and J ends lost 1 base and 6 bases respectively, with 10 bases between them. This CDR3 is CASSLVGRLNSPLHF. DNA of the CDR3: TGTGCCAGCAGTTTAGTGGGCAGACTTAATTCACCCCTCCACTTT.

The genes are TRBV6-9 and TRBJ2-7; D is undetermined. CDR1 is MNHGY and CDR2 is SVAAGI in the germline V gene. This CDR3 contains 17 residues. Between the trimmed V and J ends, which lost 3 bases and 0 bases, there was a span of 18 bases. DNA for the CDR3: TGTGCCAGCAGTTACGTCACGGCGGATAGGAGCTCCTACGAGCAGTACTTC. Protein product: CASSYVTADRSSYEQYF.

The sample holds many counts of this clonotype. V usage is TRBV6-5 and J usage is TRBJ2-5, with 11 bases that match TRBD1. Germline V gene data show CDR1 as MNHEY and CDR2 as SVGAGI. The CDR3 is 15 residues long. V trimming: 2 bases; J trimming: 7 bases; junction bases outside the gene matches: 6. CDR3 nucleotide sequence: TGTGCCAGCAGTTACGGGGCCGGGACAGGGGGGACCCAGTACTTC. This sequence encodes CASSYGAGTGGTQYF.

The table lists this clonotype with many counts. The rearrangement uses TRBV15 and TRBJ2-2, with 7 bases identical to TRBD2. The junction had 3 bases not matched to a gene; V was cut back by 0 bases and J by 5 bases. There are 15 residues in the CDR3. Germline V gives CDR1 LNHNV, CDR2 YYDKDF (reference sequence). CDR3: CATSREGLITGELFF. For the CDR3, the DNA is TGTGCCACCAGCAGAGAGGGACTAATTACCGGGGAGCTGTTTTTT.

The table lists this clonotype with many counts. The V and J genes are TRBV19 and TRBJ2-7, with D possibly being TRBD2 (5 bases). The CDR3 covers 15 residues. V was trimmed by 5 bases and J by 1 base, leaving 15 bases between them. Germline V gives CDR1 LNHDA, CDR2 SQIVND (reference sequence). CDR3: CASSPRGLPSYEQYF. CDR3 in DNA: TGTGCCAGTAGTCCCAGAGGACTCCCTTCCTACGAGCAGTACTTC.

This clonotype occurred many times. CDR3 sequence: CASSIQENTEAFF. CDR3 DNA: TGTGCCAGTAGTATACAGGAGAACACTGAAGCTTTCTTT. The chain employs TRBV19 and TRBJ1-1; no clear D gene. Trimming removed 2 bases at V and 1 base at J, with 5 bases between. CDR3 length: 13 residues. Germline V CDR1 and CDR2: LNHDA, SQIVND (reference sequence).

This rearrangement joins TRBV6-2 or TRBV6-3 to TRBJ2-7; D gene uncertain. The CDR3 totals 14 residues. Germline V gene sequence: CDR1 MNHEY, CDR2 SVGEGT. The germline V and J ends were trimmed by 5 bases and 4 bases, with 15 bases remaining between them. Written as DNA, the CDR3 is TGTGCCAGCAGTGAGATGCCAGCAGCATACGAGCAGTACTTC. It translates to CASSEMPAAYEQYF.

This clonotype was seen at least ten times. The V call is TRBV28, the J call TRBJ2-5; D gene uncertain. In germline, CDR1 is MDHEN, CDR2 SYDVKM. The CDR3 consists of 13 residues. V was clipped by 4 bases and J by 1 base, with 7 bases between them. CDR3 nucleotide sequence: TGTGCCAGCAGTTGGCACAGCCAAGAGACCCAGTACTTC. It yields the protein CASSWHSQETQYF.

This clonotype was seen only a few times. The CDR3 protein is CASSAQAAGLYNEQFF. CDR3 DNA sequence: TGTGCCAGCAGTGCACAGGCGGCAGGTCTTTACAATGAGCAGTTCTTC. The V gene is TRBV25-1, the J gene TRBJ2-1; weak D call: TRBD1 (5 bases). Trimming took off 4 bases at V and 4 bases at J, with 17 bases between the two ends. This CDR3 has 16 residues. Looked up from germline, CDR1 is MGHDK and CDR2 is SYGVNS. The whole variable domain, remainder taken from reference TRBV25-1 and TRBJ2-1, is EADIYQTPRYLVIGTGKKITLECSQTMGHDKMYWYQQDPGMELHLIHYSYGVNSTEKGDLSSESTVSRIRTEHFPLTLESARPSHTSQYLCASSAQAAGLYNEQFFGPGTRLTVL.

This clonotype was recorded a few times. V gene TRBV5-8 combines with J gene TRBJ1-2, with D uncertain. The CDR3 covers 14 residues. With 2 bases removed from V and 1 base from J, the gap between germline ends came to 9 bases. Germline-derived CDR1 and CDR2 are SGHTS and YDEGEE. CDR3 nucleotides: TGTGCCAGCAGCTTATCCAGGATTAACTATGGCTACACCTTC. Translation: CASSLSRINYGYTF.

This clonotype has a handful of counts. The genes are TRBV6-2 or TRBV6-3 and TRBJ2-1; the D is unclear. Germline V lookup: CDR1 MNHEY, CDR2 SVGEGT. The V end was cut by 3 bases, the J end by 6 bases, with 15 bases between. This CDR3 is built from 15 residues. This CDR3 reads CASSYRRTEPNEQFF. CDR3 in DNA: TGTGCCAGCAGTTATAGGCGGACGGAGCCCAATGAGCAGTTCTTC.

This clonotype was counted many times. This chain connects TRBV7-2 to TRBJ2-7; 8 bases fit TRBD1. Germline assignment: CDR1 SGHTA and CDR2 FQGNSA. The V segment lost 1 base and the J segment 3 bases; nucleotides outside the gene matches: 2. There are 14 residues in the CDR3. The CDR3 region has the DNA TGTGCCAGCAGCTTAGGCAGGGGGCGCTACGAGCAGTACTTC. Protein product: CASSLGRGRYEQYF.

This clonotype was seen many times. The chain employs TRBV12-3 or TRBV12-4 and TRBJ2-7; maybe TRBD1 (7 bases). The CDR3 sequence is 13 residues long. V was clipped by 7 bases and J by 9 bases, with 19 bases between them. The CDR3 here is CASTGTQGGGQYF. CDR3 DNA sequence: TGTGCCAGCACCGGGACCCAGGGGGGAGGGCAGTACTTC.

V gene TRBV6-2 or TRBV6-3 combines with J gene TRBJ2-7; 9 nucleotides line up with TRBD2. Looked up from germline, CDR1 is MNHEY and CDR2 is SVGEGT. With 7 bases clipped from V and 6 bases from J, the junction kept 16 bases outside the gene matches. The CDR3 spans 16 residues. CDR3 in amino acids: CASTDPTIAGDSEQYF. CDR3 bases: TGTGCCAGCACCGATCCCACTATAGCGGGAGATTCCGAGCAGTACTTC.